Following are 27 T cell receptor beta chains from one sample sequenced in a study of blood T cell repertoires in COVID-19. TCRdb's table, derived via immunoSEQ multiplex PCR, lists solely in-frame clones and lacks some. The sample lists 140,000 to 150,000 clones; around 89% were seen once. Sequenced material: PBMCs or T cells enriched from blood (not recorded which). These receptors came from a young woman with acute COVID-19.

The chain carries TRBV3-1 (or the pseudogene TRBV3-2) and TRBJ1-2; the D is unclear. CDR3 length: 14 residues. The germline V gene encodes CDR1 LGHDT and CDR2 YNNKEL (reference sequence). The ends were cut back, 0 bases at V and 10 bases at J, with 15 bases in the middle. The CDR3 loop reads CASSQDLRQDYYTF. The CDR3 DNA follows: TGTGCCAGCAGCCAAGATCTACGGCAGGATTACTACACCTTC.

The CDR3 here is CASITGLNTEAFF. CDR3 DNA sequence: TGTGCCAGCATCACAGGGTTGAACACTGAAGCTTTCTTT. The V gene is TRBV28, the J gene TRBJ1-1; the D gene is possibly TRBD1 (6 bases). With 7 bases removed from V and 0 bases from J, the gap between germline ends came to 9 bases. Germline V gene sequence: CDR1 MDHEN, CDR2 SYDVKM. The CDR3 has 13 amino acids.

The J gene is TRBJ1-5, the V gene TRBV5-1; weak D call: TRBD1 (5 bases). Germline V gene data show CDR1 as SGHRS and CDR2 as YFSETQ. This CDR3 is 14 amino acids long. V lost 0 bases and J 7 bases, leaving 11 bases between the germline ends. Here the CDR3 DNA reads TGCGCCAGCAGCTTGGCCAGGGCAAAACAGCCCCAGCATTTT. Its translation is CASSLARAKQPQHF.

This chain uses TRBV18 with TRBJ2-7; 7 bases fit TRBD2. Looked up from germline, CDR1 is KGHSH and CDR2 is LQKENI. This CDR3 is 13 amino acids long. The trim removed 3 bases at V and 6 bases at J, leaving 5 bases unmatched. The CDR3 sequence: CASSPGREGEQYF. The CDR3 DNA reads as TGTGCCAGCTCACCTGGTAGGGAGGGCGAGCAGTACTTC.

Note on this clone: Other DNA sequences in the same sample also yield this CDR3. The rearrangement links TRBV5-1 to TRBJ2-1; D may be TRBD2 (5 bases). This CDR3 region has 12 residues. V was clipped by 0 bases and J by 7 bases, with 5 bases between them. Germline values: CDR1 SGHRS, CDR2 YFSETQ. The DNA of the CDR3 is TGCGCCAGCAGCTTGGGAGGGAATGAGCAGTTCTTC. Amino acids: CASSLGGNEQFF.

The CDR3 loop is CASSHRGGKNIQYF. The CDR3 nucleotides read TGTGCCAGCAGCCACCGGGGAGGCAAAAACATTCAGTACTTC. The chain employs TRBV3-1 (or the pseudogene TRBV3-2) and TRBJ2-4, with D possibly matching TRBD2 (6 bases). The germline V and J ends were trimmed by 3 bases and 3 bases, with 9 bases remaining between them. The germline V gene encodes CDR1 LGHDT and CDR2 YNNKEL (reference sequence). The CDR3 length is 14 residues.

In its sample, this clone was seen once. The chain employs TRBV30 and TRBJ1-3, with TRBD1 identical over 8 bases. Unmatched junction bases numbered 6, after V lost 2 bases and J lost 0 bases. Germline CDR1 and CDR2: GTSNPN and SVGIG (reference sequence). The CDR3 contains 16 residues. The CDR3 loop is CAWSITGGYSGNTIYF. The CDR3 DNA sequence: TGTGCCTGGAGTATCACAGGGGGGTACTCTGGAAACACCATATATTTT.

This clone has only one observation. This chain joins TRBV7-2 and TRBJ2-7; maybe TRBD1 (6 bases). Trimming removed 1 base at V and 3 bases at J, with 10 bases between. The CDR3 consists of 14 residues. From germline, CDR1 is SGHTA and CDR2 FQGNSA. CDR3 DNA sequence: TGTGCCAGCAGCTTAGACAGGGCTCACTACGAGCAGTACTTC. Protein sequence: CASSLDRAHYEQYF.

The rearrangement links TRBV5-4 to TRBJ1-4, with D unresolved. In germline, CDR1 is SGHNT, CDR2 YYREEE (reference sequence). The CDR3 totals 13 residues. With 5 bases removed from V and 7 bases from J, the gap between germline ends came to 12 bases. CDR3 amino acids: CASSPQPGEKLFF. The CDR3 DNA reads TGTGCCAGCAGTCCACAGCCTGGTGAAAAACTGTTTTTT.

The chain recombines TRBV28 with TRBJ2-1; 10 bases map to TRBD2. Germline V gives CDR1 MDHEN, CDR2 SYDVKM. V trimming: 3 bases; J trimming: 0 bases; junction bases outside the gene matches: 11. This CDR3 region has 19 residues. The chain's CDR3 is CASSFRGQREGSSYNEQFF. The CDR3, as DNA: TGTGCCAGCAGTTTCAGGGGCCAGCGGGAGGGAAGCTCCTACAATGAGCAGTTCTTC.

The chain combines TRBV29-1 with TRBJ1-4; D might be TRBD1 (5 bases). Germline V CDR1 and CDR2: SQVTM, ANQGSEA. CDR3 length: 13 amino acids. The V gene lost 7 bases and the J gene lost 4 bases, with 13 bases spanning the gap. The CDR3, as DNA: TGCAGCGCCGAGGGACTAGGTAATGAAAAACTGTTTTTT. The encoded protein is CSAEGLGNEKLFF.

This clone was seen a few times. The chain uses TRBV28 and TRBJ2-1; 7 bases agree with TRBD2. Germline assignment: CDR1 MDHEN and CDR2 SYDVKM. V lost 8 bases, J lost 3 bases, and 7 bases stayed unmatched. The CDR3 consists of 14 residues. The CDR3 loop is CASESGDGYNEQFF. DNA for the CDR3: TGTGCCAGCGAAAGCGGGGACGGCTACAATGAGCAGTTCTTC.

As regards this clone: One junction end disagrees with the germline gene, perhaps due to a read error. The chain is built from TRBV29-1 and TRBJ2-7; TRBD2 agrees at 11 bases. CDR1 is SQVTM and CDR2 is ANQGSEA in the germline V gene. The CDR3 runs 13 residues. The CDR3 DNA reads TGCAGCGCCACTAGCGGGAGCGGGGGTGCGACGGCTTTC. This encodes CSATSGSGGATAF.

V usage is TRBV11-3 and J usage is TRBJ2-7; no definite D call. CDR1 and CDR2 from the germline V gene are SGHNT and YENEEA. The CDR3 is 12 amino acids. The V gene lost 5 bases and the J gene lost 4 bases, with 9 bases spanning the gap. The CDR3 nucleotides read TGTGCCAGCAGCCCCCCTTTATACGAGCAGTACTTC. It specifies CASSPPLYEQYF.

This clone was counted only a few times. The chain combines TRBV7-9 with TRBJ1-4, with TRBD1 matching over 11 bases. The germline V gene encodes CDR1 SEHNR and CDR2 FQNEAQ (reference sequence). J gave up 6 bases and V 4 bases, and 4 bases lay outside the gene matches. The CDR3 has 15 amino acids. CDR3: CASSSRTGGDEKLFF. CDR3 DNA sequence: TGTGCCAGCAGCTCTAGGACAGGGGGCGATGAAAAACTGTTTTTT. Based on the CDR3 plus reference TRBV7-9 and TRBJ1-4, the full variable domain is DTGVSQNPRHKITKRGQNVTFRCDPISEHNRLYWYRQTLGQGPEFLTYFQNEAQLEKSRLLSDRFSAERPKGSFSTLEIQRTEQGDSAMYLCASSSRTGGDEKLFFGSGTQLSVL.

The J gene is TRBJ1-1, the V gene TRBV12-3 or TRBV12-4; no definite D call. The CDR3 covers 13 residues. Trimming took off 1 base at V and 6 bases at J, with 9 bases between the two ends. CDR3 coding DNA: TGTGCCAGCAGTTTAGTTCCCAATTCTGAAGCTTTCTTT. The encoded protein is CASSLVPNSEAFF.

V usage is TRBV28 and J usage is TRBJ1-1; 7 positions match TRBD1. The CDR3 consists of 14 residues. The J segment lost 5 bases and the V segment lost 5 bases, leaving 8 bases of the junction unmatched. CDR1 and CDR2 (germline): MDHEN, SYDVKM. The CDR3 DNA reads as TGTGCCAGCAGTCCCGAACAGGGGTTTACTGAAGCTTTCTTT. This encodes CASSPEQGFTEAFF.

The rearrangement uses TRBV5-6 and TRBJ1-1; 8 bases line up with TRBD1. The junction had 3 bases not matched to a gene; V was cut back by 0 bases and J by 5 bases. The CDR3 loop spans 14 amino acids. Per germline, CDR1 SGHDT and CDR2 YYEEEE. The CDR3 DNA follows: TGTGCCAGCAGCTTGGACAGGGGGTGGACTGAAGCTTTCTTT. Translation: CASSLDRGWTEAFF.

This sequence joins TRBV5-6 and TRBJ2-2; D may be TRBD1 (8 bases). V shed 5 bases and J shed 8 bases, with 22 bases lying between them. Per the germline V gene, CDR1 is SGHDT and CDR2 is YYEEEE. The CDR3 has 16 residues. CDR3 sequence: CASRRWGGTGSGELFF. The CDR3 coding sequence is TGTGCCAGCAGGCGCTGGGGAGGGACAGGTTCTGGGGAGCTGTTTTTT.

V is TRBV9 and J is TRBJ1-1; D not resolved. V was clipped by 0 bases and J by 8 bases, with 8 bases between them. This CDR3 spans 12 amino acids. Germline CDR1 reads SGDLS; CDR2 reads YYNGEE. In DNA form, the CDR3 reads TGTGCCAGCAGCGTAGATGGGAGCGAAGCTTTCTTT. Encoded protein: CASSVDGSEAFF. The full variable domain, in which reference TRBV9 and TRBJ1-1 provide the parts outside the CDR3, is DSGVTQTPKHLITATGQRVTLRCSPRSGDLSVYWYQQSLDQGLQFLIQYYNGEERAKGNILERFSAQQFPDLHSELNLSSLELGDSALYFCASSVDGSEAFFGQGTRLTVV.

The rearrangement uses TRBV7-2 and TRBJ1-2; 7 nucleotides line up with TRBD1. Trimming at V came to 4 bases and at J to 1 base, leaving 6 bases not matched to a gene. This CDR3 is built from 15 residues. Germline assignment: CDR1 SGHTA and CDR2 FQGNSA. The CDR3 region has the DNA TGTGCCAGCAGCTCAGGGACAGCCTATAACTATGGCTACACCTTC. This sequence encodes CASSSGTAYNYGYTF.

The chain employs TRBV7-9 and TRBJ2-7; D is uncertain. V lost 5 bases and J 2 bases, leaving 4 bases between the germline ends. Germline-derived CDR1 and CDR2 are SEHNR and FQNEAQ (reference sequence). The CDR3 extends over 11 amino acids. CDR3 nucleotide sequence: TGTGCCAGCAGCCCAGCCTACGAGCAGTACTTC. This codes for CASSPAYEQYF.

The chain is built from TRBV9 and TRBJ1-1; D is possibly TRBD1 (5 bases). The CDR3 covers 14 residues. Per germline, CDR1 SGDLS and CDR2 YYNGEE. The V and J ends lost 0 bases and 6 bases respectively, with 12 bases between them. The CDR3 nucleotides read TGTGCCAGCAGCGTAGTCGGGGGGGACCCTGAAGCTTTCTTT. Residues: CASSVVGGDPEAFF.

The V call is TRBV27, the J call TRBJ1-1, with TRBD1 identical over 9 bases. V lost 3 bases, J lost 6 bases, and 5 bases stayed unmatched. Germline values: CDR1 MNHEY, CDR2 SMNVEV (reference sequence). The CDR3 runs to 14 residues. The CDR3 region is CASSLGTGIPEAFF. The DNA of the CDR3 is TGTGCCAGCAGTTTGGGGACAGGGATTCCTGAAGCTTTCTTT.

The chain has TRBV2 and TRBJ2-3; the match to TRBD2 covers 7 bases. The CDR3 runs to 16 residues. V trimming: 5 bases; J trimming: 3 bases; junction bases outside the gene matches: 11. From germline, CDR1 is SNHLY and CDR2 FYNNEI. The CDR3 region has the DNA TGTGCCAGCAGTCGGTCCTGGGCGGGAGTAACAGATACGCAGTATTTT. Amino acids: CASSRSWAGVTDTQYF.

The V gene is TRBV19, the J gene TRBJ2-7; 7 bases line up with TRBD2. Germline CDR1 LNHDA, CDR2 SQIVND (reference sequence). V was clipped by 1 base and J by 3 bases; unmatched bases: 6. The CDR3 runs 15 residues. This CDR3 reads CASSIAGTGGYEQYF. Here the CDR3 DNA reads TGTGCCAGTAGTATAGCCGGGACGGGGGGCTACGAGCAGTACTTC.

This clone was counted ten times or more. The gene calls are TRBV4-3 and TRBJ2-7, with 9 bases identical to TRBD2. Germline V lookup: CDR1 LGHNA, CDR2 YSLEER. Trimming cost V 2 bases and J 0 bases; bases outside gene matches: 5. CDR3 length equals 16 residues. The CDR3 loop reads CASSQRLADSSYEQYF. CDR3 DNA sequence: TGCGCCAGCAGCCAAAGACTAGCGGACAGCTCCTACGAGCAGTACTTC.